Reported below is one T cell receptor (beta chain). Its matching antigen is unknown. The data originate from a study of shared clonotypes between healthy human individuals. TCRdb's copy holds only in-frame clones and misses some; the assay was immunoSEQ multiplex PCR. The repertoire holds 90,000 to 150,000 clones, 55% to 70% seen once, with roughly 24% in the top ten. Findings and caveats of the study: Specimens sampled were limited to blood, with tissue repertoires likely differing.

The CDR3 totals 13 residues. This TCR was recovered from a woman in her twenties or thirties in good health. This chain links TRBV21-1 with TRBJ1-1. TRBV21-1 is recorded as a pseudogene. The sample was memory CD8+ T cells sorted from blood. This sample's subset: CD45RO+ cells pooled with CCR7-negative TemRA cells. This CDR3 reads CASSPRSEERAFF. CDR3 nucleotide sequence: TGTGCCAGCAGCCCCCGGTCGGAGGAAAGAGCTTTCTTT.